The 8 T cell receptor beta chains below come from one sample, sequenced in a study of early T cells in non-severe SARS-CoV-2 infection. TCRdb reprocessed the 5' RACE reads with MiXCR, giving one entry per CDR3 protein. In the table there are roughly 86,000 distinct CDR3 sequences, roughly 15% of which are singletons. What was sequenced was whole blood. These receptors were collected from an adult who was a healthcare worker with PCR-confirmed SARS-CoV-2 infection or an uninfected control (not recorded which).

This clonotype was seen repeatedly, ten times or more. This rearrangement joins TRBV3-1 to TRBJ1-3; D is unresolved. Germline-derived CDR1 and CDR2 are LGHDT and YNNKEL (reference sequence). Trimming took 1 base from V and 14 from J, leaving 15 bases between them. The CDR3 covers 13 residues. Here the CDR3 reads CASSQGVWPALYF. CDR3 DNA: TGTGCCAGCAGCCAAGGAGTTTGGCCCGCCTTATATTTT. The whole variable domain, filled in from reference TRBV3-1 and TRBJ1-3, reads DTAVSQTPKYLVTQMGNDKSIKCEQNLGHDTMYWYKQDSKKFLKIMFSYNNKELIINETVPNRFSPKSPDKAHLNLHINSLELGDSAVYFCASSQGVWPALYFGEGSWLTVV.

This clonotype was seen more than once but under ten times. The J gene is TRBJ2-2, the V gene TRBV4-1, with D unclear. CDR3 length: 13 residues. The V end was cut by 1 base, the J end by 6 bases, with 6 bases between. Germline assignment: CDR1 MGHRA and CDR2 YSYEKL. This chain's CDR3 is CASSQVLAGELFF. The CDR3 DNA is TGCGCCAGCAGCCAAGTCCTAGCCGGGGAGCTGTTTTTT.

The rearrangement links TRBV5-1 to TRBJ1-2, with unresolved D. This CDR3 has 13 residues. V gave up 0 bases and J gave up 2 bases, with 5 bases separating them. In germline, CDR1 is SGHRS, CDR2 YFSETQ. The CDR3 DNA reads TGCGCCAGCAGCTTGGAATTGAACTATGGCTACACCTTC. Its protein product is CASSLELNYGYTF.

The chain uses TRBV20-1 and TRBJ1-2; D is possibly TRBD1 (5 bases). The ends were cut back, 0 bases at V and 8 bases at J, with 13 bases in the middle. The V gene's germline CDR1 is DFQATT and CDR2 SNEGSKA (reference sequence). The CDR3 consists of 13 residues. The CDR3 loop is CSARDDSFSGYTF. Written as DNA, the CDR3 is TGCAGTGCTAGAGATGACAGTTTTTCGGGCTACACCTTC.

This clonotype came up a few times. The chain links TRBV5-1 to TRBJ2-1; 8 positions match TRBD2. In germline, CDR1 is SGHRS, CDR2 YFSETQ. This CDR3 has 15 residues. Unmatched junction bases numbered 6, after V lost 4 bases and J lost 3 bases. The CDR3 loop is CASSQAAGVYNEQFF. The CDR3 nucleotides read TGCGCCAGCAGCCAAGCAGCGGGGGTCTACAATGAGCAGTTCTTC. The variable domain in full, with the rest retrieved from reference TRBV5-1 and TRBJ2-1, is KAGVTQTPRYLIKTRGQQVTLSCSPISGHRSVSWYQQTPGQGLQFLFEYFSETQRNKGNFPGRFSGRQFSNSRSEMNVSTLELGDSALYLCASSQAAGVYNEQFFGPGTRLTVL.

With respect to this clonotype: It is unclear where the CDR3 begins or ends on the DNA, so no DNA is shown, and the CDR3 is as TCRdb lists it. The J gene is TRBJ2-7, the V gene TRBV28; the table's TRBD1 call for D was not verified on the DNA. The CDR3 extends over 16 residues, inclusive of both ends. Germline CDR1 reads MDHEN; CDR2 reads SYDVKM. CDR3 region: CASSLERDSTKAGQYV.

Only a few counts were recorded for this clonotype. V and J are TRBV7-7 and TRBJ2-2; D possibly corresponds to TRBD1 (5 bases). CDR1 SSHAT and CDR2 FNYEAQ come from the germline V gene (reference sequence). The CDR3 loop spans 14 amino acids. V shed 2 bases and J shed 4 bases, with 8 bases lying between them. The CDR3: CASSLLRGTGELFF. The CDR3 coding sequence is TGTGCCAGCAGCTTATTAAGGGGCACCGGGGAGCTGTTTTTT.

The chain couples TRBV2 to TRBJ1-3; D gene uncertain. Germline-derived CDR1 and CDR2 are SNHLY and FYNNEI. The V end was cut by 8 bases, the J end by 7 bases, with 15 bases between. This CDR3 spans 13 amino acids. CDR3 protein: CASVGFVGNTIYF. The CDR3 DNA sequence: TGTGCCAGCGTAGGATTTGTTGGTAACACCATATATTTT.